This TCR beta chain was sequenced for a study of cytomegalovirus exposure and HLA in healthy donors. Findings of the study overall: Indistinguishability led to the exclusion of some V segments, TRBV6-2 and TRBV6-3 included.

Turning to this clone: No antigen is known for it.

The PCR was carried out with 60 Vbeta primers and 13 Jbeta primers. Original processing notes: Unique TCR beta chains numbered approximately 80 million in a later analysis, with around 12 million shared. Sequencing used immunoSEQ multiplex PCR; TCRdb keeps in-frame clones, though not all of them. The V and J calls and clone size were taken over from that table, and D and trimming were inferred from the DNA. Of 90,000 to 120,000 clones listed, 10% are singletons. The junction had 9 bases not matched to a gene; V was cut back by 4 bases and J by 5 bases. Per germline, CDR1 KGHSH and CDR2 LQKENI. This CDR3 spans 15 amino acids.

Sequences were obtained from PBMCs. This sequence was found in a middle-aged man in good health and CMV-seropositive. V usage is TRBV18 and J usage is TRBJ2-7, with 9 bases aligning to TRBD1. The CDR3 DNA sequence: TGTGCCAGCTCACTCTATAGGACAGGGGAGGACGAGCAGTACTTC. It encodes CASSLYRTGEDEQYF. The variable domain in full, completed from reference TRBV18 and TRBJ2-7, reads NAGVMQNPRHLVRRRGQEARLRCSPMKGHSHVYWYRQLPEEGLKFMVYLQKENIIDESGMPKERFSAEFPKEGPSILRIQQVVRGDSAAYFCASSLYRTGEDEQYFGPGTRLTVT.